This TCR beta chain was observed in a study of CD8 T cells in Susac syndrome. V lost 2 bases and J lost 7, with 6 bases in between. Germline CDR1 SGHTA, CDR2 FQGTGA. The CDR3 is 12 amino acids. Recently defined diagnostic criteria classed the Susac syndrome patients as definite or probable. Reverse transcription of 0.5 to 1 ug RNA was carried out with random hexamers. Amplification of the TCR beta CDR3 was carried out by immunoSEQ multiplex PCR, which spanned a total of 54 Vbeta and 13 Jbeta segments. Each CDR3 protein is one row after TCRdb ran MiXCR on the immunoSEQ multiplex PCR reads. The repertoire holds approximately 260,000 distinct CDR3 sequences, with almost 97% as singletons.

This receptor was obtained from a human donor with Susac syndrome. Sequenced: CD4+ T cells from PBMCs. The chain couples TRBV7-3 to TRBJ2-1; no clear D. This CDR3 reads CASSLAFNEQFF. The CDR3 nucleotides read TGTGCCAGCAGCTTAGCGTTTAATGAGCAGTTCTTC. The full variable domain, in which reference TRBV7-3 and TRBJ2-1 provide the parts outside the CDR3, is GAGVSQTPSNKVTEKGKYVELRCDPISGHTALYWYRQSLGQGPEFLIYFQGTGAADDSGLPNDRFFAVRPEGSVSTLKIQRTERGDSAVYLCASSLAFNEQFFGPGTRLTVL.